Listed here are 8 T cell receptor beta chains from one sample, sequenced in a study of spatial heterogeneity in lung cancer (dated by TCRdb to about 2019). The meaning of the sample's time point label: sample taken at primary tumor resection. TCR sequencing used whole RNA extracted from tumor and nontumor lung tissue, or from cryopreserved PBMC samples, without cell sorting. Receptor amplification or capture employed 5' RACE. TCRdb shows the sequencer as NextSeq 500. TCRdb reran the public reads through fastp at Q25 and MiXCR, keeping productive beta chains. Rows merge per CDR3 protein into single entries with the most common DNA and genes. Within this sample are 14,000 to 15,000 distinct CDR3 sequences, with 11% of them counted one time only. The ten most abundant clones make up about 32% of the sample. The sequencing used PBMCs, collected at surgery. The receptor set was obtained from a female donor with early-stage non-small cell lung cancer.

This clonotype was observed once. The rearrangement joins TRBV12-3 or TRBV12-4 to TRBJ1-2; 8 positions agree with TRBD1. Trimming cost V 0 bases and J 8 bases; bases outside gene matches: 8. The CDR3 is 15 residues long. In nucleotides, the CDR3 is TGTGCCAGCAGTTTAGCGGGACAGGCCGGGCGAGGCTACACCTTC. Its translation: CASSLAGQAGRGYTF.

This clonotype was observed at least ten times. J is TRBJ1-3 and V is TRBV3-1; TRBD1 aligns across 7 bases. J was trimmed by 5 bases and V by 1 base; bases with no gene match: 5. The CDR3 consists of 15 residues. Germline V CDR1 and CDR2: LGHDT, YNNKEL (reference sequence). The CDR3 sequence is CASSQGSGGRNTIYF. The CDR3 DNA reads TGTGCCAGCAGCCAAGGTTCAGGGGGGAGAAACACCATATATTTT.

This clonotype was counted ten times or more. The chain carries TRBV6-5 and TRBJ2-3; 7 nucleotides line up with TRBD1. The CDR3 totals 16 residues. The J segment lost 0 bases and the V segment lost 0 bases, leaving 3 bases of the junction unmatched. Per the germline V gene, CDR1 is MNHEY and CDR2 is SVGAGI. CDR3 nucleotide sequence: TGTGCCAGCAGTTACTCTCTGGGACAGAGCACAGATACGCAGTATTTT. The encoded protein is CASSYSLGQSTDTQYF.

In the case of this clonotype: A single base separates this from a much larger clone, so it may be a read error. The final CDR3 position lacks the conserved phenylalanine or tryptophan, pointing to a likely read error. V gene TRBV5-1 combines with J gene TRBJ2-3, with a tentative D call TRBD2 (7 bases). The ends were cut back, 2 bases at V and 5 bases at J, with 9 bases in the middle. The CDR3 sequence is 13 residues long. In germline, CDR1 is SGHRS, CDR2 YFSETQ. CDR3 region: CASSFGGQDTQYL. For the CDR3, the DNA is TGCGCCAGCAGCTTCGGGGGGCAAGATACGCAGTATTTG.

In its sample, this clonotype was seen many times. The chain joins TRBV19 to TRBJ1-5; no reliable D call. V was clipped by 3 bases and J by 3 bases, with 12 bases between them. The CDR3 is 15 amino acids. CDR1 LNHDA and CDR2 SQIVND come from the germline V gene (reference sequence). The CDR3 DNA reads TGTGCCAGTAGTATTGTGTCCGTGAACAATCAGCCCCAGCATTTT. Translated: CASSIVSVNNQPQHF.

The rearrangement joins TRBV9 to TRBJ1-2; possibly TRBD1 for D (5 bases). The CDR3 length is 10 residues. Trimming stripped 4 bases from V and 14 bases from J, with 12 bases between. Germline CDR1 SGDLS, CDR2 YYNGEE. The CDR3 DNA sequence: TGTGCCAGCAGCTTCCAGGGTAGAACCTTC. Translated: CASSFQGRTF.

This clonotype has at least ten counts. The chain has TRBV6-5 and TRBJ1-1; possibly TRBD1 for D (5 bases). Trimming took 5 bases from V and 4 from J, leaving 20 bases between them. The length of the CDR3 is 16 residues. CDR1 is MNHEY and CDR2 is SVGAGI in the germline V gene. The CDR3 nucleotides are TGTGCCAGCAGTCTTCGGGGGAGGGAAGGTGGCACTGAAGCTTTCTTT. Encoded protein: CASSLRGREGGTEAFF.

The sample holds many counts of this clonotype. The chain is built from TRBV19 and TRBJ1-1; perhaps TRBD1 as D (6 bases). Trimming removed 5 bases at V and 6 bases at J, with 16 bases between. CDR3 length equals 14 residues. Germline V gene data show CDR1 as LNHDA and CDR2 as SQIVND (reference sequence). CDR3 nucleotides: TGTGCCAGTAGTTTCGAACAGGGTCGGGCTGAAGCTTTCTTT. Its translation: CASSFEQGRAEAFF.